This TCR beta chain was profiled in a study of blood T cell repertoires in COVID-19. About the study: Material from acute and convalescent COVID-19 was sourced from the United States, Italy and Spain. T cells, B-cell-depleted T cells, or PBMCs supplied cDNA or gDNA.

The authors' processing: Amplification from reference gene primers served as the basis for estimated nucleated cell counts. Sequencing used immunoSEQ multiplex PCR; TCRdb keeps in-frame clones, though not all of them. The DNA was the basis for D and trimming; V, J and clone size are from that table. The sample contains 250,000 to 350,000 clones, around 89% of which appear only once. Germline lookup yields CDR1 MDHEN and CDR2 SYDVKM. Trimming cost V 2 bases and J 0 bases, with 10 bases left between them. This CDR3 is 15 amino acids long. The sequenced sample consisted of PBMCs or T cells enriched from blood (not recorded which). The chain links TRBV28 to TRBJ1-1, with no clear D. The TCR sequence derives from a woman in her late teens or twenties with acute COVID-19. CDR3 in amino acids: CASSLIPSMNTEAFF. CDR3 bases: TGTGCCAGCAGTTTAATTCCATCAATGAACACTGAAGCTTTCTTT.